These 23 T cell receptor beta chains originate from one sample sequenced in a study of blood T cells in healthy people across ages. Using a J-beta primer mix together with a sample-barcoded 5' primer, a second PCR was run for roughly 7 to 12 cycles. Each CDR3 protein is one row after TCRdb ran MiXCR on the 5' RACE reads. Among more than 1.4 million distinct CDR3 sequences listed, approximately 42% were seen once. Sequenced input: blood. The origin of the receptors is a woman younger than 30 in good health.

The V call is TRBV7-9, the J call TRBJ1-3, with D possibly matching TRBD1 (5 bases). Germline lookup yields CDR1 SEHNR and CDR2 FQNEAQ (reference sequence). The V end lost 5 bases, the J end lost 4 bases, and 21 bases lay between the germline ends. The length of the CDR3 is 17 residues. The CDR3 region has the DNA TGTGCCAGCAGCCCGGACACTTTTCTTTCGGTCGGAAACACCATATATTTT. This sequence encodes CASSPDTFLSVGNTIYF.

This clonotype was seen many times. This chain connects TRBV29-1 to TRBJ2-7, with TRBD2 as a possible D gene (5 bases). V was trimmed by 6 bases and J by 2 bases, leaving 23 bases between them. The CDR3 is 16 residues long. Germline CDR1 and CDR2: SQVTM and ANQGSEA. In DNA form, the CDR3 reads TGCAGCGTACAAGACCCGAGAAGAGGGCGAACCTACGAGCAGTACTTC. Protein sequence: CSVQDPRRGRTYEQYF.

This clonotype has ten or more counts. The rearrangement links TRBV27 to TRBJ2-1; D is unresolved. CDR3 length equals 13 residues. V was cut by 3 bases and J by 7 bases, with 10 bases left in between. Germline CDR1 reads MNHEY; CDR2 reads SMNVEV (reference sequence). The chain's CDR3 is CASSFRLLNEQFF. The CDR3 bases are TGTGCCAGCAGTTTTAGACTTTTAAATGAGCAGTTCTTC.

The chain couples TRBV27 to TRBJ1-1; D gene uncertain. The CDR3 consists of 14 residues. Trimming stripped 8 bases from V and 0 bases from J, with 13 bases between. The germline V gene has CDR1 MNHEY and CDR2 SMNVEV (reference sequence). The CDR3 DNA reads TGTGCCAGCCGGACTTCTCTAATGAACACTGAAGCTTTCTTT. Its translation: CASRTSLMNTEAFF.

V gene TRBV6-5 combines with J gene TRBJ2-3; no reliable D call. Germline V gives CDR1 MNHEY, CDR2 SVGAGI. This CDR3 is 13 amino acids long. Trimming removed 6 bases at V and 6 bases at J, with 13 bases between. This CDR3 reads CASSPHSGDTQYF. The CDR3 coding sequence is TGTGCCAGCAGCCCCCACAGTGGGGATACGCAGTATTTT.

CDR3 residues: CASSHTPQGYQETQYF. The CDR3 region has the DNA TGTGCCAGCAGTCATACACCTCAGGGATACCAAGAGACCCAGTACTTC. The V call is TRBV12-3 or TRBV12-4, the J call TRBJ2-5; D possibly corresponds to TRBD1 (5 bases). With 5 bases removed from V and 0 bases from J, the gap between germline ends came to 16 bases. The CDR3 contains 16 residues.

This clonotype was recorded once. The chain has TRBV10-2 and TRBJ1-2; 7 bases are shared with TRBD1. The CDR3 spans 16 residues. Germline V lookup: CDR1 WSHSY, CDR2 SAAADI. The ends lost 2 bases at V and 6 bases at J; junction bases unmatched: 12. The CDR3 region has the DNA TGCGCCAGCAGTGAGGTCCGAGGACAGGTCGCGCATGGCTACACCTTC. Residues: CASSEVRGQVAHGYTF.

In this sample, this clonotype turned up a few times. V and J are TRBV10-3 and TRBJ2-5, with D perhaps being TRBD1 or TRBD2 (6 bases each). With 10 bases removed from V and 3 bases from J, the gap between germline ends came to 12 bases. Germline CDR1 is ENHRY and CDR2 is SYGVKD. The CDR3 sequence is 12 residues long. The CDR3 DNA sequence: TGTGCCACAAGGGGGGCGGAAGAGACCCAGTACTTC. This gives the protein CATRGAEETQYF.

The rearrangement uses TRBV20-1 and TRBJ2-7; no clear D. The end of the DNA aligns better with TRBJ2-5, so the J call may be wrong. Germline CDR1 reads DFQATT; CDR2 reads SNEGSKA (reference sequence). The CDR3 sequence is 11 residues long. CDR3 bases: TGCAGTGCACTGACCGGGGAGACCCAGTACTTC. Translated: CSALTGETQYF.

This sequence joins TRBV5-1 and TRBJ2-1; no clear D gene. Germline CDR1 reads SGHRS; CDR2 reads YFSETQ. The CDR3 has 13 amino acids. V lost 0 bases to trimming and J lost 9 bases, with 10 bases between them. The CDR3 loop reads CASSLGQRSEQFF. DNA for the CDR3: TGCGCCAGCAGCTTGGGGCAGCGCAGTGAGCAGTTCTTC.

The table lists this clonotype with a count of one. The chain has TRBV12-3 or TRBV12-4 and TRBJ2-5; 8 nucleotides agree with TRBD1. After removal of 6 bases from V and 3 bases from J, the junction contained 6 bases not matched to a gene. CDR3 length equals 14 residues. CDR3 region: CASSFGQGKETQYF. The CDR3 DNA is TGTGCCAGCAGCTTCGGACAGGGAAAAGAGACCCAGTACTTC.

There are a few counts of this clonotype. The CDR3 DNA sequence: TGCAGCCCTCGACCGCGGGGTAGGTGCAATGAGCAGTTCTTC. Translated, it gives CSPRPRGRCNEQFF. The chain carries TRBV29-1 and TRBJ2-1; a possible D gene is TRBD2 (6 bases). Germline lookup yields CDR1 SQVTM and CDR2 ANQGSEA. V dropped 8 bases and J dropped 6 bases, with 20 bases sitting between them. The CDR3 runs 14 residues.

The chain combines TRBV24-1 with TRBJ2-5; no clear D gene. The CDR3 spans 13 residues. Trimming cost V 0 bases and J 4 bases, with 5 bases left between them. CDR1 and CDR2 (germline): KGHDR, SFDVKD. Written as DNA, the CDR3 is TGTGCCACCAGTGATTTGATCGGAGAGACCCAGTACTTC. Translation: CATSDLIGETQYF.

V usage is TRBV6-1 and J usage is TRBJ2-3; D call uncertain. From germline, CDR1 is MNHNS and CDR2 SASEGT. The CDR3 extends over 15 amino acids. With 6 bases removed from V and 4 bases from J, the gap between germline ends came to 17 bases. CDR3 nucleotides: TGTGCCAGCAGGGATCGCCCGACCAGCGCAGATACGCAGTATTTT. It codes for CASRDRPTSADTQYF.

The V and J genes are TRBV6-5 and TRBJ2-1; 13 bases are a match to TRBD2. The junction had 9 bases not matched to a gene; V was cut back by 7 bases and J by 9 bases. Germline CDR1 and CDR2: MNHEY and SVGAGI. The CDR3 spans 15 residues. The CDR3 region has the DNA TGTGCCAGCACCCTAACTAGCGGGAGGGCTAGTGAGCAGTTCTTC. Translating gives CASTLTSGRASEQFF.

J is TRBJ2-1 and V is TRBV10-2, with TRBD2 identical over 10 bases. CDR3 size: 13 residues. CDR1 is WSHSY and CDR2 is SAAADI in the germline V gene. V shed 7 bases and J 12 bases; nucleotides not matched to a gene: 9. The CDR3 spells CASNGVEREGQFF. The CDR3 nucleotides read TGCGCCAGCAATGGAGTCGAGCGGGAGGGGCAGTTCTTC.

The chain has TRBV6-5 and TRBJ1-3; D is perhaps TRBD1 (6 bases). CDR1 and CDR2 from the germline V gene are MNHEY and SVGAGI. V lost 4 bases and J lost 8, with 12 bases in between. The CDR3 runs to 13 residues. The DNA of the CDR3 is TGTGCCAGCAGTTCCCTTTCAGGGGACACCATATATTTT. Translation: CASSSLSGDTIYF.

The chain uses TRBV5-1 and TRBJ1-2, with 7 bases aligning to TRBD1. Germline V lookup: CDR1 SGHRS, CDR2 YFSETQ. With 3 bases clipped from V and 0 bases from J, the junction kept 5 bases outside the gene matches. CDR3 length: 15 amino acids. CDR3 coding DNA: TGCGCCAGCAGCTCCGGGACAGACCCTAACTATGGCTACACCTTC. Its protein is CASSSGTDPNYGYTF.

This clonotype was found a few times. V gene TRBV20-1 combines with J gene TRBJ2-1, with TRBD2 matching 7 bases. The CDR3 sequence is 15 residues long. V lost 2 bases to trimming and J lost 1 base; unmatched junction nucleotides: 5. Germline CDR1 DFQATT, CDR2 SNEGSKA (reference sequence). CDR3 bases: TGCAGTGCTAGATCCCTCGGGGGGTCCTACAATGAGCAGTTCTTC. It translates to CSARSLGGSYNEQFF.

The CDR3 coding sequence is TGCGCCAGCAGCCAAGATACTAGGGGTATGGGCAATCAGCCCCAGCATTTT. It encodes CASSQDTRGMGNQPQHF. The chain employs TRBV4-1 and TRBJ1-5; TRBD1 is a possible D gene (5 bases). The CDR3 runs to 17 residues. Looked up from germline, CDR1 is MGHRA and CDR2 is YSYEKL. The V gene lost 0 bases and the J gene lost 2 bases, with 14 bases spanning the gap.

The V call is TRBV23-1, the J call TRBJ2-2, with TRBD1 identical over 8 bases. Being an ORF, TRBV23-1 has a function that is uncertain. The CDR3 has 14 amino acids. V shed 11 bases, J shed 4 bases, and the junction held 9 bases outside the gene matches. The CDR3 here is CAGPGQVGTGELFF. The DNA for the CDR3 is TGCGCCGGACCGGGACAGGTCGGCACCGGGGAGCTGTTTTTT.

This clonotype was picked up a small number of times. V usage is TRBV20-1 and J usage is TRBJ2-5; TRBD1 matches 9 bases. The closer fit of TRBJ2-4 to the DNA end suggests the J call may be wrong. The CDR3 sequence is 21 residues long. Germline assignment: CDR1 DFQATT and CDR2 SNEGSKA (reference sequence). The CDR3 nucleotides read TGCAGTGCGGAATCCGGGACAGGGACGAGGCGGGAGAGAGGGGCCAAAAACATTCAGTACTTC. It is translated as CSAESGTGTRRERGAKNIQYF.

This clonotype was seen a few times. V and J are TRBV7-9 and TRBJ2-3; possibly TRBD2 for D (6 bases). Germline V gene lookup returns CDR1 SEHNR and CDR2 FQNEAQ (reference sequence). This CDR3 contains 12 residues. The V end lost 4 bases, the J end lost 9 bases, and 11 bases lay between the germline ends. The CDR3 DNA follows: TGTGCCAGCAGCTCGGGGGTTGGCACGCAGTATTTT. Translated, it gives CASSSGVGTQYF.